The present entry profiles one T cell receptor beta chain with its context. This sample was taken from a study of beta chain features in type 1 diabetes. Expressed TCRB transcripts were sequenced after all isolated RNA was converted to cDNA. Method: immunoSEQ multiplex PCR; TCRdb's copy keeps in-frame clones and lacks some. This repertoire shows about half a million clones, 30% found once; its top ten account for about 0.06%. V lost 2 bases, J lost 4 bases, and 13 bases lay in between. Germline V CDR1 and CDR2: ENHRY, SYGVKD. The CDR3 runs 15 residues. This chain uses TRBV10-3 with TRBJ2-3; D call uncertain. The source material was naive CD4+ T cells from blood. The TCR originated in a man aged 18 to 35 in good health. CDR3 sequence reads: CAISEGRIAADTQYF. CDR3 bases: TGTGCCATCAGTGAGGGCCGGATAGCAGCAGATACGCAGTATTTT.